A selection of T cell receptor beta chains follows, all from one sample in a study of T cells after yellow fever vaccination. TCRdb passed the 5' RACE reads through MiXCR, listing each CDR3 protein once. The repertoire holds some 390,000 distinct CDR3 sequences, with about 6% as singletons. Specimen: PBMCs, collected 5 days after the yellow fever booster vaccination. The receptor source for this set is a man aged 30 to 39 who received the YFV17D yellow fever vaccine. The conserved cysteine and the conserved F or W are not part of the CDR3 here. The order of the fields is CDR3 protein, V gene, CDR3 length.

CDR3: ASFPAGGPYEQY
V: TRBV7-8
length: 12

CDR3: ASSPRADSNQPQH
V: TRBV18
length: 13

CDR3: ASSLVGSGGASGYSYEQF
V: TRBV11-2
length: 18

CDR3: SARDPAGVNNEQF
V: TRBV20-1
length: 13

CDR3: ASRPGQLYGGETQY
V: TRBV19
length: 14

CDR3: ASSGQGVTGELF
V: TRBV6-1
length: 12

CDR3: ARSSTGQGRRSDKNTEAF
V: TRBV5-3
length: 18

CDR3: SVGGSFGELF
V: TRBV29-1
length: 10

CDR3: ASSPFGTTYEQY
V: TRBV6-1
length: 12

CDR3: ASGLALLGSDTQY
V: TRBV12-5
length: 13

CDR3: SARDERETYEQY
V: TRBV20-1
length: 12

CDR3: ASSFGATNEKLF
V: TRBV11-2
length: 12

CDR3: ASSQLTGIQVTGELF
V: TRBV4-2
length: 15

CDR3: ASSLEGTWAYNEQF
V: TRBV5-5
length: 14

CDR3: ASRRFPGELF
V: TRBV15
length: 10

CDR3: ASSSTRQANTGELF
V: TRBV6-1
length: 14

CDR3: ASKLAGGPDTQY
V: TRBV19
length: 12

CDR3: ASSHPSGSDNEQF
V: TRBV3-1
length: 13

CDR3: ASSKDSFPETQY
V: TRBV4-2
length: 12

CDR3: SGFRDRGHPGELF
V: TRBV20-1
length: 13

CDR3: ASSLGTGSTGELF
V: TRBV7-6
length: 13

CDR3: ASSMDREDTQY
V: TRBV5-1
length: 11

CDR3: ASSPGPGANVLT
V: TRBV3-1
length: 12

CDR3: ASSPQREGVGELF
V: TRBV6-1
length: 13